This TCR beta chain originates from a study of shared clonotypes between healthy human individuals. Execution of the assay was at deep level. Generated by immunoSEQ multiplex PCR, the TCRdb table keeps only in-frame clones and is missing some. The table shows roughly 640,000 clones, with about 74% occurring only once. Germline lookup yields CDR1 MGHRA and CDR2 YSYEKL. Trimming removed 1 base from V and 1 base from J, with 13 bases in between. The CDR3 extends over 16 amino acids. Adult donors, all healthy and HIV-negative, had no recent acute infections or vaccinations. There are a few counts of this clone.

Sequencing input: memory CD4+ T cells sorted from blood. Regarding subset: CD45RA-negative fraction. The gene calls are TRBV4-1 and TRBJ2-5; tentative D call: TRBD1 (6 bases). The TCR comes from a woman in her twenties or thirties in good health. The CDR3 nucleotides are TGCGCCAGCAGCCAAGCGCCAGGACAGACCCAAGAGACCCAGTACTTC. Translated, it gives CASSQAPGQTQETQYF.